Sequencing of this T cell receptor beta chain was carried out in a study of shared T cell receptors in the human thymus. The data were produced by immunoSEQ multiplex PCR, yet TCRdb's version contains in-frame clones alone and is incomplete. The sample holds about 730,000 clones; roughly 85% are singletons and the top ten take about 0.011%. This clone was seen once. V dropped 2 bases and J dropped 6; count of bases not matched to a gene: 6. This CDR3 region has 16 residues. Germline loops: CDR1 SNHLY, CDR2 FYNNEI. These data were likewise used in another study, on human thymus T cells. Turning to that study: The people who donated were healthy Finnish babies having corrective surgery for congenital heart defects. Use of V and J genes seemed skewed within the thymic and blood repertoires.

This TCR was sampled from a girl in the first two years of life with a congenital heart defect. Sequencing was carried out using thymocytes. The chain combines TRBV2 with TRBJ1-4, with TRBD1 identical over 10 bases. The CDR3 DNA reads TGTGCCAGCAGTGAACTGACAGGGGGCAGGTATGAAAAACTGTTTTTT. Its translation is CASSELTGGRYEKLFF.